These 10 T cell receptor beta chains were all obtained from the same sample, sequenced in a study of blood T cell repertoires in COVID-19. Using immunoSEQ multiplex PCR, the repertoire was profiled, and TCRdb retains in-frame clones only, with some absent. The sample has about 120,000 clones, 75% to 85% seen once; the top ten hold 37%. Sequencing used peripheral blood. These receptors were obtained from a man aged 35 to 55 with active or convalescent COVID-19.

The V and J genes are TRBV24-1 and TRBJ2-1; D gene ambiguous. CDR1 is KGHDR and CDR2 is SFDVKD in the germline V gene. Trimming removed 4 bases from V and 1 base from J, with 10 bases in between. The CDR3 extends over 15 amino acids. The CDR3 loop is CATSDQQKSYNEQFF. The CDR3 bases are TGTGCCACCAGTGACCAACAGAAATCCTACAATGAGCAGTTCTTC.

The rearrangement links TRBV2 to TRBJ2-1; D not certain. Germline V gene sequence: CDR1 SNHLY, CDR2 FYNNEI. CDR3 length: 12 residues. Trimming removed 2 bases at V and 5 bases at J, with 4 bases between. The CDR3 nucleotides read TGTGCCAGCAGTGAATCTGACAATGAGCAGTTCTTC. Residues: CASSESDNEQFF.

The genes are TRBV9 and TRBJ2-1; TRBD2 is a possible D gene (5 bases). Germline CDR1 SGDLS, CDR2 YYNGEE. The CDR3 covers 15 residues. The V gene lost 4 bases and the J gene lost 0 bases, with 11 bases spanning the gap. CDR3 in DNA: TGTGCCAGCAGCCCGGACTCTAGCTCCTACAATGAGCAGTTCTTC. Protein sequence: CASSPDSSSYNEQFF.

This clone was recorded once. The chain employs TRBV7-2 and TRBJ2-1, with 13 bases that match TRBD2. Germline lookup yields CDR1 SGHTA and CDR2 FQGNSA. The junction had 1 base not matched to a gene; V was cut back by 6 bases and J by 2 bases. This CDR3 contains 15 residues. The CDR3 DNA follows: TGTGCCAGCAGACTAGCGGGAGGGGCCTACAATGAGCAGTTCTTC. Protein: CASRLAGGAYNEQFF.

V usage is TRBV28 and J usage is TRBJ2-5; D is possibly TRBD1 (6 bases). Germline lookup yields CDR1 MDHEN and CDR2 SYDVKM. V lost 5 bases, J lost 1 base, and 11 bases lay in between. This CDR3 is 14 amino acids long. The CDR3 nucleotides are TGTGCCAGCAGTGTCTACAGGGCCCAAGAGACCCAGTACTTC. It translates to CASSVYRAQETQYF.

The V and J genes are TRBV10-3 and TRBJ1-1; D gene ambiguous. Germline V gene lookup returns CDR1 ENHRY and CDR2 SYGVKD. Trimming pared 10 bases from V and 1 base from J, leaving 10 bases between. This CDR3 comprises 12 residues. CDR3 protein: CATRPGNTEAFF. In nucleotides, the CDR3 is TGTGCCACCCGACCGGGGAACACTGAAGCTTTCTTT.

The V and J genes are TRBV5-1 and TRBJ2-3; TRBD2 is a possible D gene (6 bases). The CDR3 has 14 amino acids. Germline V gives CDR1 SGHRS, CDR2 YFSETQ. V was shortened by 4 bases and J by 1 base, with 10 bases between the two germline ends. The chain's CDR3 is CASSITGGTDTQYF. The CDR3 DNA reads as TGCGCCAGCAGCATAACGGGGGGCACAGATACGCAGTATTTT.

The genes are TRBV9 and TRBJ1-1, with 8 bases identical to TRBD1. In germline, CDR1 is SGDLS, CDR2 YYNGEE. The CDR3 covers 17 residues. J lost 6 bases, V lost 0 bases, and 13 bases had no gene match. The CDR3 coding sequence is TGTGCCAGCAGCGTAGCCCCAGGGGGACAGGAAAAACCTGAAGCTTTCTTT. Translated, it gives CASSVAPGGQEKPEAFF.

The count of this clone is one. The chain uses TRBV5-1 and TRBJ2-5, with D maybe TRBD2 (6 bases). Trimming stripped 0 bases from V and 5 bases from J, with 8 bases between. Germline values: CDR1 SGHRS, CDR2 YFSETQ. The CDR3 totals 13 residues. The DNA for the CDR3 is TGCGCCAGCAGCTTGGAAGGGAGGGAGACCCAGTACTTC. This sequence encodes CASSLEGRETQYF.

In this sample, this clone turned up a few times. This rearrangement joins TRBV12-3 or TRBV12-4 to TRBJ1-1; D unclear. The V end lost 7 bases, the J end lost 6 bases, and 15 bases lay between the germline ends. The CDR3 contains 13 residues. Written as DNA, the CDR3 is TGTGCCAGCACCGTGGTCGGGAGCCCTGAAGCTTTCTTT. Translation: CASTVVGSPEAFF.